This T cell receptor beta chain comes out of a study of blood T cell repertoires in COVID-19. At the level of the study: Specimens from acute and convalescent COVID-19 originated in the United States, Italy and Spain.

Researchers sorted participants into cohorts using their self-reported clinical history. Donors in Cohort 3 who had recovered were those with two negative PCRs, healthcare professional clearance, or resolution of their symptoms. This clone was counted between two and nine times. CDR1 is LGHDT and CDR2 is YNNKEL in the germline V gene (reference sequence). The V gene lost 0 bases and the J gene lost 4 bases, with 12 bases spanning the gap. The CDR3 extends over 15 amino acids. TCRdb's copy holds only in-frame clones and misses some; the assay was immunoSEQ multiplex PCR. The table has 250,000 to 300,000 clones, approximately 90% seen once.

V is TRBV3-1 (or the pseudogene TRBV3-2) and J is TRBJ1-1, with D perhaps TRBD1 (6 bases). The TCR comes from a woman in her 30s who had recovered from COVID-19. The sequenced sample was PBMCs or T cells enriched from blood (not recorded which). CDR3 coding DNA: TGTGCCAGCAGCCAAGAGTTGTCAGGGGTCACTGAAGCTTTCTTT. Encoded protein: CASSQELSGVTEAFF.